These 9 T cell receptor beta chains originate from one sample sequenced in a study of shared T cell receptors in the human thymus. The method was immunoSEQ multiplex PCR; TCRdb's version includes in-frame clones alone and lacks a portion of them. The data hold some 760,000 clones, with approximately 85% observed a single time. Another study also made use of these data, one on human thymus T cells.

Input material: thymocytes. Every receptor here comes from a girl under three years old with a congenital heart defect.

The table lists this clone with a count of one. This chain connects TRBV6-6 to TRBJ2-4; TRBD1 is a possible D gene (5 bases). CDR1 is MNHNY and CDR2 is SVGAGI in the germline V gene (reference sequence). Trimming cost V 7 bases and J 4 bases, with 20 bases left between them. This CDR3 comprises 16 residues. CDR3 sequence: CASNSVRAKLKNIQYF. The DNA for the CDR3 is TGTGCCAGCAACTCGGTCAGGGCCAAATTAAAAAACATTCAGTACTTC.

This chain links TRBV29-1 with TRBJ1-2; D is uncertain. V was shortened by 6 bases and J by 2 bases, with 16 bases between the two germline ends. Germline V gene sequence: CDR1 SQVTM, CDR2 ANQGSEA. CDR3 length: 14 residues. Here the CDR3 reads CSVRQGIGNYGYTF. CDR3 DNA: TGCAGCGTGCGACAAGGTATAGGCAACTATGGCTACACCTTC.

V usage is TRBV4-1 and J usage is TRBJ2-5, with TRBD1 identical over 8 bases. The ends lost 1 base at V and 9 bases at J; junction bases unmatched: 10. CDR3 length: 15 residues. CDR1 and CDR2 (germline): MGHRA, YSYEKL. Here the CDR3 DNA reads TGCGCCAGCAGCCAAGTGACCGCACCGGACAGGGCCCAGTACTTC. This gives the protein CASSQVTAPDRAQYF.

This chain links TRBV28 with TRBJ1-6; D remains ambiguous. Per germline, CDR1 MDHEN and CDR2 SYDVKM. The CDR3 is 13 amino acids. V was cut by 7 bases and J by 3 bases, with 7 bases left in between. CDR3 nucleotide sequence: TGTGCCAGCACCTTTAACTATAATTCACCCCTCCACTTT. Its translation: CASTFNYNSPLHF.

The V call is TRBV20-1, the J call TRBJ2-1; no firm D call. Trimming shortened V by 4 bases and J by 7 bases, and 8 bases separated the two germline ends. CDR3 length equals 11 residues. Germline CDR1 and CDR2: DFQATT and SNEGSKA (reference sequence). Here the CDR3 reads CSATFGNEQFF. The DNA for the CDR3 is TGCAGTGCTACTTTCGGGAATGAGCAGTTCTTC.

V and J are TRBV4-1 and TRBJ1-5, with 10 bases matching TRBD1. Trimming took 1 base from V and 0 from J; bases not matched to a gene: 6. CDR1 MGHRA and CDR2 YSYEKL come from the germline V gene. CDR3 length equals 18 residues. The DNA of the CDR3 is TGCGCCAGCAGCCAAGTTAACCGACAGGGGGCTAGCAATCAGCCCCAGCATTTT. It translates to CASSQVNRQGASNQPQHF.

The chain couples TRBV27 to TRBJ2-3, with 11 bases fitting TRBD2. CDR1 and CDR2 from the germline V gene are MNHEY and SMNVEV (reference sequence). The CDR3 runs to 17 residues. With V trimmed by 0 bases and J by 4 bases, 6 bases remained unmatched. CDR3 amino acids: CASSLSTSGVQADTQYF. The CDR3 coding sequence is TGTGCCAGCAGTTTATCGACTAGCGGGGTACAGGCAGATACGCAGTATTTT.

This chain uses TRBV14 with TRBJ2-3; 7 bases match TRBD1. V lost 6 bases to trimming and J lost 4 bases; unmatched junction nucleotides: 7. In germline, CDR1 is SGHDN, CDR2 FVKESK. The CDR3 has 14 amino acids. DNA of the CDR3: TGTGCCAGCAGAAGAGACAGGGCCCCAGATACGCAGTATTTT. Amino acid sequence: CASRRDRAPDTQYF.

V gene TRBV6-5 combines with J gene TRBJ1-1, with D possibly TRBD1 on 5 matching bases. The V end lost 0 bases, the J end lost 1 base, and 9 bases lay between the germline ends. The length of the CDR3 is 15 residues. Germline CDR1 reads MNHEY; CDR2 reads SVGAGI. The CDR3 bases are TGTGCCAGCAGTTACTCGCCAGGGTGGAACACTGAAGCTTTCTTT. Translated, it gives CASSYSPGWNTEAFF.